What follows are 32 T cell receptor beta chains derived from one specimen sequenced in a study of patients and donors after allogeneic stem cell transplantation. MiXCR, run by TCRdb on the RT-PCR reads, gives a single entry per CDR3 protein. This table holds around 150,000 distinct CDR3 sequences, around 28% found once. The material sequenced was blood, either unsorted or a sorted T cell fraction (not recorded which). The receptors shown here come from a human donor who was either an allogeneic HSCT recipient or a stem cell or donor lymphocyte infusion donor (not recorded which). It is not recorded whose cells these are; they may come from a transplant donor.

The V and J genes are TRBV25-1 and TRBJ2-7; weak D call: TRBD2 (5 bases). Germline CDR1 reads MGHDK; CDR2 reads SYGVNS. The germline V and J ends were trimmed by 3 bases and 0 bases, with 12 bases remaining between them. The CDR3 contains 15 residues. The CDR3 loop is CASSDEGAFSYEQYF. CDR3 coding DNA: TGTGCCAGCAGTGACGAGGGTGCCTTCTCCTACGAGCAGTACTTC.

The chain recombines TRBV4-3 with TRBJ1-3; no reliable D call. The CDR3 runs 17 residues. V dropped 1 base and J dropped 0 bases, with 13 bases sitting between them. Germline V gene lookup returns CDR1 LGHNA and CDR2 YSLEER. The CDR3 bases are TGCGCCAGCAGCCAAGGTGATTGGCTGTACTCTGGAAACACCATATATTTT. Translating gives CASSQGDWLYSGNTIYF.

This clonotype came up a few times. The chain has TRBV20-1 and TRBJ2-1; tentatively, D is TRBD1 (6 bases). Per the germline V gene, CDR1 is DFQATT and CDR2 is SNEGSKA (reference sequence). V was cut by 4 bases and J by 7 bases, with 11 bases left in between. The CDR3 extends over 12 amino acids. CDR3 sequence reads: CSATFTGNEQFF. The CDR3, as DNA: TGCAGTGCTACCTTTACAGGGAATGAGCAGTTCTTC.

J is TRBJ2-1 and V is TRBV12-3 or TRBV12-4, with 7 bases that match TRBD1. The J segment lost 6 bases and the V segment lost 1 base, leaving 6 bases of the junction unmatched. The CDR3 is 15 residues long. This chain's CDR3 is CASSLEGGAGNEQFF. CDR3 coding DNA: TGTGCCAGCAGTTTAGAAGGGGGCGCGGGCAATGAGCAGTTCTTC.

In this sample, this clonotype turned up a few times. This CDR3 is CASSPATGGYNSPLHF. The CDR3 coding sequence is TGTGCCAGCAGTCCCGCGACAGGGGGGTATAATTCACCCCTCCACTTT. The chain couples TRBV27 to TRBJ1-6; TRBD1 agrees at 9 bases. In germline, CDR1 is MNHEY, CDR2 SMNVEV (reference sequence). Trimming at V came to 5 bases and at J to 4 bases, leaving 6 bases not matched to a gene. The CDR3 runs to 16 residues.

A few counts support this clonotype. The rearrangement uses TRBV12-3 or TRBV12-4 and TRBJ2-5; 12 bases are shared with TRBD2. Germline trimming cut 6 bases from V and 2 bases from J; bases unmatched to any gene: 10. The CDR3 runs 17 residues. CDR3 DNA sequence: TGTGCCAGCAGGGGGACTAGCGGGCGACGGAATCAAGAGACCCAGTACTTC. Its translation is CASRGTSGRRNQETQYF.

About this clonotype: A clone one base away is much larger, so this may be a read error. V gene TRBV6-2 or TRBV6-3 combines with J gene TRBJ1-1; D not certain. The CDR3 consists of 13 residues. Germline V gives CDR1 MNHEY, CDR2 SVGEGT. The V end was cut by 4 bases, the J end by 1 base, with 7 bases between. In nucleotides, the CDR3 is TGTGCCAGCAGTTTTCAGGAGAACACTGAAGCTTTCTTT. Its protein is CASSFQENTEAFF.

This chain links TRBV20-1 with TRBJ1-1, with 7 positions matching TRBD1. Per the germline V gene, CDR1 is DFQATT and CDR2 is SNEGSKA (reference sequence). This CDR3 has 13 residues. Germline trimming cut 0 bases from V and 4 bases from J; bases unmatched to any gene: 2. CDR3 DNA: TGCAGTGCTAGAGAAAGGGGGCTCACTGAAGCTTTCTTT. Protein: CSARERGLTEAFF.

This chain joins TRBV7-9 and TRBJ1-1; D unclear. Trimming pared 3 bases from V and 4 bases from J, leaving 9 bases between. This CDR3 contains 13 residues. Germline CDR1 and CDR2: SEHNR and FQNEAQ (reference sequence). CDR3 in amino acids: CASSLGLSTEAFF. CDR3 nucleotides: TGTGCCAGCAGCTTGGGCTTGAGCACTGAAGCTTTCTTT.

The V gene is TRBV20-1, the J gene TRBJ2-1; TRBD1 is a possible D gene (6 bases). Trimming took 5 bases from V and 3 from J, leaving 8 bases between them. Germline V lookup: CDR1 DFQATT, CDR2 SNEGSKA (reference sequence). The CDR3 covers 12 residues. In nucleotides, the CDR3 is TGCAGTGCTTCCAGGGGCTACAATGAGCAGTTCTTC. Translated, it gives CSASRGYNEQFF.

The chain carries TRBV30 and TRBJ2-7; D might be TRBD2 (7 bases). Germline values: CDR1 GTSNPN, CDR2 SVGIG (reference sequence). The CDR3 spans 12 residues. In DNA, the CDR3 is TGTGCGTGGGAGGGAGGGGGGAACGAGCAGTACTTC. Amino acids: CAWEGGGNEQYF.

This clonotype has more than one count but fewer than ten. The CDR3 loop reads CSASGSTDTQYF. CDR3 coding DNA: TGCAGTGCTAGCGGTAGCACAGATACGCAGTATTTT. This chain connects TRBV20-1 to TRBJ2-3; D not resolved. The CDR3 has 12 amino acids. Germline CDR1 is DFQATT and CDR2 is SNEGSKA (reference sequence). Trimming shortened V by 3 bases and J by 0 bases, and 4 bases separated the two germline ends.

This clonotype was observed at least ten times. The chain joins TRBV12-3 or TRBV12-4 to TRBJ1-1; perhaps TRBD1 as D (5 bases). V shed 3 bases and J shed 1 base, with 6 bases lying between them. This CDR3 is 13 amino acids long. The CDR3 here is CASSFGQNTEAFF. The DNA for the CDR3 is TGTGCCAGCAGTTTTGGACAGAACACTGAAGCTTTCTTT.

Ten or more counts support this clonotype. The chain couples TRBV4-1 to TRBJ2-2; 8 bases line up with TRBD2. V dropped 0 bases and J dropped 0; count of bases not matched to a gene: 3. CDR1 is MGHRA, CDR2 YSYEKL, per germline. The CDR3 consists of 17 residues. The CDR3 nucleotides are TGCGCCAGCAGCCAAGATAGCGGGGTCGCGAACACCGGGGAGCTGTTTTTT. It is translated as CASSQDSGVANTGELFF.

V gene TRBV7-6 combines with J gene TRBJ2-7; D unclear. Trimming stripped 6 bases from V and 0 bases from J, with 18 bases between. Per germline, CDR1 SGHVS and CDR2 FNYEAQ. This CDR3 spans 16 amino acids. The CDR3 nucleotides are TGTGCCAGCAGGTTACCCCACAACACCCTCTCCTACGAGCAGTACTTC. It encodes CASRLPHNTLSYEQYF.

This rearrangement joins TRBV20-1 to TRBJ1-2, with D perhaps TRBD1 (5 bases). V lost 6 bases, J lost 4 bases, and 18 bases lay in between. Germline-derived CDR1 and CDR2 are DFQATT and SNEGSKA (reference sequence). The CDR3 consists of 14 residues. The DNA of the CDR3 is TGCAGTGCCCAAGGGGTAGGATCCGTCTATGGCTACACCTTC. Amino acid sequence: CSAQGVGSVYGYTF.

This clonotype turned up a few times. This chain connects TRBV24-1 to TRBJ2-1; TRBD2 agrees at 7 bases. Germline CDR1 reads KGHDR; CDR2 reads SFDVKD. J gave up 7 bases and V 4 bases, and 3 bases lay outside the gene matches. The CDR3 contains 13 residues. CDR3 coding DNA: TGTGCCACCAGTGACCCCGGGGGGAATGAGCAGTTCTTC. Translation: CATSDPGGNEQFF.

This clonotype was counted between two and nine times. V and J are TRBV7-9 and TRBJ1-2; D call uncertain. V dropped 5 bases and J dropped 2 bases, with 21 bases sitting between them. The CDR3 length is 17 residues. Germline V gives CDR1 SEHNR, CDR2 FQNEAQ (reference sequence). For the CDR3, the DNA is TGTGCCAGCAGCCCTCGGCCGGCAGTCATTTTAAACTATGGCTACACCTTC. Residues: CASSPRPAVILNYGYTF.

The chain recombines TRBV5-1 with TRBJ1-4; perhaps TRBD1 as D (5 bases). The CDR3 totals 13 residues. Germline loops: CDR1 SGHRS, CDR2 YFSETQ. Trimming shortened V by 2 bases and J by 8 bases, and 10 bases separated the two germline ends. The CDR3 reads CASSLRGREKLFF. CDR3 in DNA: TGCGCCAGCAGCTTAAGGGGACGGGAAAAACTGTTTTTT.

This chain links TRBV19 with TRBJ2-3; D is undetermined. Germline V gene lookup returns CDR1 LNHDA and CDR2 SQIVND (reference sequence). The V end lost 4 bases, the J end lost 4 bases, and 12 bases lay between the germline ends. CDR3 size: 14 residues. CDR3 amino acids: CASSTLPLPDTQYF. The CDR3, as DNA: TGTGCCAGTAGTACCCTCCCCCTACCAGATACGCAGTATTTT.

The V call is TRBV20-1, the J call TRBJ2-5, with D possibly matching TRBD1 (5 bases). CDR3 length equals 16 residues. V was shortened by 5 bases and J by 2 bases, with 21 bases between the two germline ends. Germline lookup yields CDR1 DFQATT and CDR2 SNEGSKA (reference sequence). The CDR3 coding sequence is TGCAGTGCTCTAAGGGGTAGTTCGGGCGCGCAAGAGACCCAGTACTTC. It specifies CSALRGSSGAQETQYF.

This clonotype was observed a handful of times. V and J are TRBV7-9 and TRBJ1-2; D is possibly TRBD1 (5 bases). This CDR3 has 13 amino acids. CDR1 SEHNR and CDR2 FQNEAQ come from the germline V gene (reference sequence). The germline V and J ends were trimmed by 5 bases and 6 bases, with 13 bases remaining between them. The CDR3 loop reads CASSVGAVDGYTF. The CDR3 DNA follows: TGTGCCAGCAGCGTAGGGGCTGTCGATGGCTACACCTTC.

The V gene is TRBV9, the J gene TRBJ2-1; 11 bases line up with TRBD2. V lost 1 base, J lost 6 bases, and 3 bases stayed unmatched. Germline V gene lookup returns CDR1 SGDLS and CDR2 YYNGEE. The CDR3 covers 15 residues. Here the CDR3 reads CASSVFSGRGNEQFF. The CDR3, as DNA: TGTGCCAGCAGCGTATTTAGCGGGAGGGGCAATGAGCAGTTCTTC.

CDR3 sequence: CAIFDNPNYGYTF. CDR3 sequence (DNA): TGTGCCATCTTCGACAACCCTAACTATGGCTACACCTTC. This chain joins TRBV28 and TRBJ1-2; D is undetermined. The CDR3 spans 13 residues. Germline lookup yields CDR1 MDHEN and CDR2 SYDVKM. V was shortened by 10 bases and J by 0 bases, with 12 bases between the two germline ends.

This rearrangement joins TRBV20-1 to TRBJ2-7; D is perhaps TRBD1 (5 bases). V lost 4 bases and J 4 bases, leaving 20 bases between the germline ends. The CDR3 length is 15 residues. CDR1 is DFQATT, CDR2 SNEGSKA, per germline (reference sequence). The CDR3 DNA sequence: TGCAGTGCTATGTCTCCGACAGTCCTGAGGTACGAGCAGTACTTC. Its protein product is CSAMSPTVLRYEQYF.

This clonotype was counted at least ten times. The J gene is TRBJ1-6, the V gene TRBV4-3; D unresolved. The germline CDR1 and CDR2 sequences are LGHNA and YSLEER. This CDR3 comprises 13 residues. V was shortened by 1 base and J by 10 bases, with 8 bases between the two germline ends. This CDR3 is CASSQGPSSPLHF. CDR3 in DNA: TGCGCCAGCAGCCAAGGACCCTCATCACCCCTCCACTTT.

CDR3 region: CASSYASQETQYF. The CDR3 coding sequence is TGTGCCAGCAGTTACGCTTCCCAAGAGACCCAGTACTTC. The chain couples TRBV6-5 to TRBJ2-5; no definite D call. Trimming left V 2 bases short and J 1 base short, with 5 bases between. This CDR3 has 13 residues. Germline assignment: CDR1 MNHEY and CDR2 SVGAGI.

CDR3 DNA: TGCGCCAGCAGCCAAGATCGGACGGTATACCGTAAAGAGACCCAGTACTTC. This codes for CASSQDRTVYRKETQYF. This rearrangement joins TRBV4-1 to TRBJ2-5, with unresolved D. From germline, CDR1 is MGHRA and CDR2 YSYEKL. V gave up 0 bases and J gave up 3 bases, with 17 bases separating them. The CDR3 has 17 residues.

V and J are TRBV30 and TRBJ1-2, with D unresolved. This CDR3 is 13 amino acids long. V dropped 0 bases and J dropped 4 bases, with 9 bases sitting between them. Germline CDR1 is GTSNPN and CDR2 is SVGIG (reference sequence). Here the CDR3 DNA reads TGTGCCTGGAGTGTTCTTCAGACCTATGGCTACACCTTC. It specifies CAWSVLQTYGYTF.

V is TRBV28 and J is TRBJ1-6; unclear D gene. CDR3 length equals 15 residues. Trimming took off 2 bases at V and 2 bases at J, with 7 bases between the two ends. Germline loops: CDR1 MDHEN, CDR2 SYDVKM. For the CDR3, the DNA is TGTGCCAGCAGTTTAAGGGCCGCCTATAATTCACCCCTCCACTTT. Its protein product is CASSLRAAYNSPLHF.

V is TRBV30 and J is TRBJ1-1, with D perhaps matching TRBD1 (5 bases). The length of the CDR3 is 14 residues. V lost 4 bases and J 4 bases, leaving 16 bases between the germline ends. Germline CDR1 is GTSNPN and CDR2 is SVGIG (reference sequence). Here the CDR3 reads CAWTRQGQLTEAFF. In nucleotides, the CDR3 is TGTGCCTGGACCCGTCAGGGTCAGCTCACTGAAGCTTTCTTT.

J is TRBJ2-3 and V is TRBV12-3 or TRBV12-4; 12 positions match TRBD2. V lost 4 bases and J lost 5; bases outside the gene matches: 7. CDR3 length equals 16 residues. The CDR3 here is CASSSRTSGIVDTQYF. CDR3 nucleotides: TGTGCCAGCAGTTCCCGGACTAGCGGGATTGTAGATACGCAGTATTTT.